A selection of T cell receptor beta chains follows, all from one sample in a study of technical replicates of blood from a handful of donors. Clones were read by immunoSEQ multiplex PCR, and TCRdb kept only the in-frame ones, dropping some. The table includes fewer than 85,000 clones, approximately 90% detected once. The sample comprised PBMCs. These receptors all come from a human donor in good health. Some clones in this sample may be carry-over from other donors' samples. CDR3s include the opening cysteine and the closing phenylalanine or tryptophan. The D gene is left open where the match is weak. Part of the rows lack a size; the others show once, few, many or a class for expanded clones.

J gene: TRBJ1-1; clone size: once; V gene: TRBV7-3; D gene: TRBD1; CDR3 DNA: TGTGCCAGCACCCCTTTCACGACAGGGATAATCCCTGAAGCTTTCTTT; CDR3 protein: CASTPFTTGIIPEAFF
J gene: TRBJ2-1; clone size: NA; V gene: TRBV27; D gene: TRBD2; CDR3 DNA: TGTGCCAGCACCCTAAGGGCTAGCGGGGCTTACAATGAGCAGTTCTTC; CDR3 protein: CASTLRASGAYNEQFF
J gene: TRBJ2-3; clone size: NA; V gene: TRBV5-6; D gene: NA; CDR3 DNA: TGTGCCAGCAGCATCGACAGACCAGATACGCAGTATTTT; CDR3 protein: CASSIDRPDTQYF
J gene: TRBJ1-1; clone size: NA; V gene: TRBV7-2; D gene: NA; CDR3 DNA: TGTGCCAGCAGCCGAGCCGGACAGTCGGCTTTCTTT; CDR3 protein: CASSRAGQSAFF
J gene: TRBJ1-1; clone size: NA; V gene: TRBV5-1; D gene: NA; CDR3 DNA: TGCGCCAGCAGGTCCCTTCAGGGGAAGTCTGAAGCTTTCTTT; CDR3 protein: CASRSLQGKSEAFF
J gene: TRBJ1-4; clone size: few; V gene: TRBV18; D gene: TRBD1; CDR3 DNA: TGTGCCAGCTCACCAAGGACAGGGGAAAAACTGTTTTTT; CDR3 protein: CASSPRTGEKLFF
J gene: TRBJ1-5; clone size: NA; V gene: TRBV4-1; D gene: NA; CDR3 DNA: TGCGCCAGCAGCCAAGATGCGGGGTACAATCAGCCCCAGCATTTT; CDR3 protein: CASSQDAGYNQPQHF
J gene: TRBJ1-2; clone size: NA; V gene: TRBV7-2; D gene: TRBD1; CDR3 DNA: TGTGCCAGCAGCTATTTAGGGGGCGACTATGGCTACACCTTC; CDR3 protein: CASSYLGGDYGYTF
J gene: TRBJ2-7; clone size: few; V gene: TRBV10-3; D gene: TRBD1; CDR3 DNA: TGTGCCTCATCTCACCTCGGGACAGCCTCATCCTACGAGCAGTACTTC; CDR3 protein: CASSHLGTASSYEQYF
J gene: TRBJ1-4; clone size: NA; V gene: TRBV29-1; D gene: TRBD1; CDR3 DNA: TGCAGCGCCACTGGGACAGGGTTTAATGAAAAACTGTTTTTT; CDR3 protein: CSATGTGFNEKLFF
J gene: TRBJ1-1; clone size: NA; V gene: TRBV30; D gene: NA; CDR3 DNA: TGTGCCTGGGACAGGACATTGAACACTGAAGCTTTCTTT; CDR3 protein: CAWDRTLNTEAFF
J gene: TRBJ2-1; clone size: NA; V gene: TRBV5-3; D gene: NA; CDR3 DNA: TGTGCCAGAAGCTGGGCCCCGGAGCAGTTCTTC; CDR3 protein: CARSWAPEQFF
J gene: TRBJ1-5; clone size: NA; V gene: TRBV10-3; D gene: NA; CDR3 DNA: TGTGCCATCAGTGAGTCGAGGGATCAGCCCCAGCATTTT; CDR3 protein: CAISESRDQPQHF
J gene: TRBJ2-1; clone size: NA; V gene: TRBV7-9; D gene: TRBD2; CDR3 DNA: TGTGCCAGCAGCACCGGGACTAGCGGGCGAAACTCCTACAATGAGCAGTTCTTC; CDR3 protein: CASSTGTSGRNSYNEQFF
J gene: TRBJ2-2; clone size: NA; V gene: TRBV9; D gene: TRBD1; CDR3 DNA: TGTGCCAGCAGAGGACAGGGGGAGACCGGGGAGCTGTTTTTT; CDR3 protein: CASRGQGETGELFF
J gene: TRBJ2-7; clone size: NA; V gene: TRBV18; D gene: TRBD1; CDR3 DNA: TGTGCCAGCTCACCGACAGGGTCCTACGAGCAGTACTTC; CDR3 protein: CASSPTGSYEQYF
J gene: TRBJ2-1; clone size: NA; V gene: TRBV19; D gene: NA; CDR3 DNA: TGTGCCAGTAGTATTGGACAGTCTAGCTCCTACAATGAGCAGTTCTTC; CDR3 protein: CASSIGQSSSYNEQFF
J gene: TRBJ2-1; clone size: NA; V gene: TRBV7-6; D gene: TRBD2; CDR3 DNA: TGTGCCAGCAGCTCCGAAGCGGGGAGCTCCTACAATGAGCAGTTCTTC; CDR3 protein: CASSSEAGSSYNEQFF
J gene: TRBJ1-2; clone size: NA; V gene: TRBV4-3; D gene: NA; CDR3 DNA: TGCGCCAGCAGCCAAGATTTTGGCCTATACAGCGGCTACACCTTC; CDR3 protein: CASSQDFGLYSGYTF